This T cell receptor (beta chain) came from a study of blood T cells in healthy people across ages. In the study overall: When template switching was applied, about one barcoded beta molecule was captured per two T cells. Study results and limitations: Conclusively comparing naive with antigen-experienced cells was impossible with unsorted PBMCs.

Sample-barcoded 5' priming and a J-beta primer mix drove a second PCR of roughly 7 to 11 cycles. Each CDR3 protein gets one entry after TCRdb re-called the 5' RACE reads with MiXCR. This sample has around 1,000,000 distinct CDR3 sequences; roughly two fifths occur once, and the top ten carry less than 15%. As for this clonotype: Its antigen is undetermined.

This CDR3 has 15 residues. Germline assignment: CDR1 MGHDK and CDR2 SYGVNS. V gave up 5 bases and J gave up 4 bases, with 17 bases separating them. J is TRBJ1-2 and V is TRBV25-1, with D perhaps matching TRBD1 (5 bases). This receptor was taken from a young man in good health. Sequencing was performed on blood. The CDR3 DNA is TGTGCCAGCAGTCTAGGGACTGTGCCTTTCTATGGCTACACCTTC. Protein: CASSLGTVPFYGYTF.